The sample holds a few counts of the clone carrying this T cell receptor beta chain. The antigen remains undetermined. The data originate from a study of CD8 T cells in ankylosing spondylitis. Findings and caveats of the study: A motif in TCR beta, a set of roughly eight highly homologous variants, appeared characteristic of ankylosing spondylitis blood.

The CDR3 is made up of 14 amino acids. Trimming took 0 bases from V and 7 from J; bases not matched to a gene: 4. Germline V gene sequence: CDR1 LGHNA, CDR2 YNFKEQ. For TCR beta, libraries came from quantitative 5'-RACE with molecular barcodes. One entry per CDR3 protein, called by TCRdb with MiXCR from the 5' RACE reads. The table shows about 330,000 distinct CDR3 sequences, with around 7.6% occurring only once. This chain uses TRBV4-2 with TRBJ2-5; 8 nucleotides agree with TRBD1. The TCR comes from a male donor with ankylosing spondylitis. The sample comprised blood, either unsorted or a sorted T cell fraction (not recorded which). The CDR3 bases are TGTGCCAGCAGCCAAGAAGGACAGGGCTCGACCCAGTACTTC. It is translated as CASSQEGQGSTQYF.